A single sample is the source of the 27 T cell receptor beta chains below, sequenced in a study of blood T cell repertoires in COVID-19. Measured with immunoSEQ multiplex PCR; TCRdb has only the in-frame clones, and not every one. The sample yields more than 200,000 clones, roughly four fifths seen once. The sequencing input was peripheral blood. These receptors all stem from a man older than 75 with acute or convalescent COVID-19.

The chain couples TRBV27 to TRBJ2-1; 7 bases match TRBD2. Germline CDR1 is MNHEY and CDR2 is SMNVEV (reference sequence). After removal of 3 bases from V and 12 bases from J, the junction contained 5 bases not matched to a gene. The CDR3 consists of 12 residues. The CDR3 region has the DNA TGTGCCAGCAGTTTCTCTAGCGGACTGCAGTTCTTC. It translates to CASSFSSGLQFF.

There are a few counts of this clone. The rearrangement links TRBV28 to TRBJ1-5; D might be TRBD1 (6 bases). V was clipped by 6 bases and J by 6 bases, with 15 bases between them. Looked up from germline, CDR1 is MDHEN and CDR2 is SYDVKM. This CDR3 is 14 amino acids long. For the CDR3, the DNA is TGTGCCAGCAGGGTGACAGGCTCCAGTCAGCCCCAGCATTTT. This translates into CASRVTGSSQPQHF.

The V and J genes are TRBV29-1 and TRBJ1-4, with a possible D match to TRBD1 (6 bases). The germline gives CDR1 SQVTM, CDR2 ANQGSEA. CDR3 length: 15 amino acids. CDR3 loop: CGAGALKETNEKLFF. The CDR3 DNA follows: TGCGGGGCAGGGGCGCTCAAAGAAACTAATGAAAAACTGTTTTTT.

The rearrangement links TRBV10-2 to TRBJ2-7, with D tentatively TRBD2 (7 bases). This CDR3 region has 16 residues. Trimming shortened V by 6 bases and J by 2 bases, and 20 bases separated the two germline ends. Germline V gives CDR1 WSHSY, CDR2 SAAADI. CDR3 coding DNA: TGCGCCAGCAGGGGCGCCGGCGGGGGCAACCCCTACGAGCAGTACTTC. Translating gives CASRGAGGGNPYEQYF.

The CDR3 sequence is CASSRRGGGAQIRSGANVLTF. The CDR3 DNA follows: TGTGCCAGCAGTCGGCGTGGAGGGGGCGCACAGATAAGGTCTGGGGCCAACGTCCTGACTTTC. The V and J genes are TRBV6-6 and TRBJ2-6; tentative D call: TRBD1 (7 bases). Germline V gives CDR1 MNHNY, CDR2 SVGAGI (reference sequence). V was cut by 5 bases and J by 1 base, with 27 bases left in between. The CDR3 has 21 residues.

A note on this clone: At one end the junction does not follow the germline gene, possibly because of a read error. The chain couples TRBV5-4 to TRBJ2-7, with 10 bases lining up with TRBD1. This CDR3 contains 13 residues. Germline V gene sequence: CDR1 SGHNT, CDR2 YYREEE (reference sequence). CDR3 bases: TGTGCCAGCAGCTTGGCCCCGGGACAGGGGCTCCACTTC. The encoded protein is CASSLAPGQGLHF.

The chain recombines TRBV9 with TRBJ2-6; 10 bases agree with TRBD1. CDR3 length: 18 residues. Germline V gene lookup returns CDR1 SGDLS and CDR2 YYNGEE. Trimming took 4 bases from V and 1 from J; bases not matched to a gene: 8. This CDR3 reads CASSPRDRGLSGANVLTF. In nucleotides, the CDR3 is TGTGCCAGCAGCCCCCGGGACAGGGGATTGTCTGGGGCCAACGTCCTGACTTTC.

CDR3 residues: CASEGQRNTEAFF. CDR3 nucleotides: TGTGCCAGCGAGGGACAGAGGAACACTGAAGCTTTCTTT. The chain joins TRBV6-1 to TRBJ1-1, with 7 bases aligning to TRBD1. The CDR3 sequence is 13 residues long. From germline, CDR1 is MNHNS and CDR2 SASEGT. With V trimmed by 8 bases and J by 1 base, 4 bases remained unmatched.

V usage is TRBV5-1 and J usage is TRBJ2-3; D ambiguous. Per the germline V gene, CDR1 is SGHRS and CDR2 is YFSETQ. The germline V and J ends were trimmed by 1 base and 3 bases, with 3 bases remaining between them. CDR3 length equals 12 residues. In nucleotides, the CDR3 is TGCGCCAGCAGCTTGACAACAGATACGCAGTATTTT. Encoded protein: CASSLTTDTQYF.

The chain is built from TRBV12-5 and TRBJ2-7; D is unresolved. Trimming removed 0 bases at V and 1 base at J, with 19 bases between. CDR1 and CDR2 (germline): LGHNT, FRNRAP. This CDR3 has 18 amino acids. In DNA form, the CDR3 reads TGTGCTAGTGGTTTGGTAACCGCACCAAGCACTCCATCCTACGAGCAGTACTTC. Its translation: CASGLVTAPSTPSYEQYF. The full variable domain, its missing parts supplied by reference TRBV12-5 and TRBJ2-7, is DARVTQTPRHKVTEMGQEVTMRCQPILGHNTVFWYRQTMMQGLELLAYFRNRAPLDDSGMPKDRFSAEMPDATLATLKIQPSEPRDSAVYFCASGLVTAPSTPSYEQYFGPGTRLTVT.

On this clone: The junction departs from germline at one end; a sequencing error may be responsible. The V call is TRBV7-9, the J call TRBJ1-2, with 8 nucleotides matching TRBD1. This CDR3 has 10 residues. Germline loops: CDR1 SEHNR, CDR2 FQNEAQ (reference sequence). The CDR3 loop reads CASSPGDRLF. CDR3 in DNA: TGTGCCAGCAGCCCCGGGGACAGGCTCTTC.

The chain links TRBV29-1 to TRBJ2-1; perhaps TRBD1 as D (6 bases). Looked up from germline, CDR1 is SQVTM and CDR2 is ANQGSEA. This CDR3 spans 12 amino acids. The V end was cut by 3 bases, the J end by 9 bases, with 12 bases between. CDR3 residues: CSVEGAVGEQFF. Here the CDR3 DNA reads TGCAGCGTTGAGGGGGCGGTAGGTGAGCAGTTCTTC.

The rearrangement links TRBV27 to TRBJ1-4, with TRBD1 identical over 7 bases. With V trimmed by 5 bases and J by 8 bases, 8 bases remained unmatched. Germline V gives CDR1 MNHEY, CDR2 SMNVEV (reference sequence). This CDR3 contains 14 residues. The CDR3 loop reads CASSPGQRGEKLFF. The CDR3 DNA is TGTGCCAGCAGTCCGGGACAGAGGGGGGAAAAACTGTTTTTT.

V gene TRBV21-1 combines with J gene TRBJ1-5; the DNA was not compared with TRBD1, the D call given in the table. TRBV21-1 is a recognized pseudogene. There are 17 residues in the CDR3. The CDR3 protein is CASSKRGLGYSNQPQHF. The CDR3 nucleotides are TGTGCCAGCAGCAAAAGGGGCCTAGGATATAGCAATCAGCCCCAGCATTTT.

V gene TRBV19 combines with J gene TRBJ2-7; D not resolved. Between the trimmed V and J ends, which lost 5 bases and 0 bases, there was a span of 5 bases. The germline V gene has CDR1 LNHDA and CDR2 SQIVND (reference sequence). This CDR3 contains 12 residues. CDR3 coding DNA: TGTGCCAGTAGTCCCTCCTCCTACGAGCAGTACTTC. Translated, it gives CASSPSSYEQYF.

This clone was seen just once. DNA of the CDR3: TGTGCCAGCAGCCACGGGCGGGCGCGAACCGGGGAGCTGTTTTTT. It is translated as CASSHGRARTGELFF. This chain links TRBV6-2 or TRBV6-3 with TRBJ2-2; D is possibly TRBD2 (5 bases). Trimming took off 6 bases at V and 5 bases at J, with 16 bases between the two ends. This CDR3 has 15 amino acids. In germline, CDR1 is MNHEY, CDR2 SVGEGT.

This chain uses TRBV24-1 with TRBJ2-5; 7 bases map to TRBD1. This CDR3 comprises 15 residues. Germline assignment: CDR1 KGHDR and CDR2 SFDVKD. The junction had 3 bases not matched to a gene; V was cut back by 3 bases and J by 0 bases. The CDR3 reads CATSDLGQDQETQYF. CDR3 sequence (DNA): TGTGCCACCAGTGATCTTGGACAGGACCAAGAGACCCAGTACTTC.

The chain employs TRBV3-1 (or the pseudogene TRBV3-2) and TRBJ1-1; D ambiguous. The V end lost 0 bases, the J end lost 0 bases, and 26 bases lay between the germline ends. This CDR3 has 21 amino acids. Germline CDR1 LGHDT, CDR2 YNNKEL (reference sequence). The CDR3 coding sequence is TGTGCCAGCAGCCAAGAAATTCGGGTCTATGCACCCTCTAAAATGAACACTGAAGCTTTCTTT. It yields the protein CASSQEIRVYAPSKMNTEAFF.

This chain connects TRBV19 to TRBJ2-7; D is ambiguous. The CDR3 length is 15 residues. V gave up 3 bases and J gave up 6 bases, with 18 bases separating them. Germline V lookup: CDR1 LNHDA, CDR2 SQIVND (reference sequence). CDR3 sequence (DNA): TGTGCCAGTAGTATTGCTGGGTCTCCATCGGGCGAGCAGTACTTC. This encodes CASSIAGSPSGEQYF.

The rearrangement uses TRBV6-1 and TRBJ1-2, with D unclear. The V end lost 1 base, the J end lost 2 bases, and 11 bases lay between the germline ends. Germline V lookup: CDR1 MNHNS, CDR2 SASEGT. The CDR3 spans 15 residues. The CDR3 bases are TGTGCCAGCAGTGAAGGGCCAACCTCAAACTATGGCTACACCTTC. Translated, it gives CASSEGPTSNYGYTF.

Here the CDR3 reads CASSEELGRQETQYF. CDR3 nucleotide sequence: TGTGCCAGCAGTGAAGAACTCGGCAGGCAAGAGACCCAGTACTTC. The rearrangement links TRBV2 to TRBJ2-5; no firm D call. The CDR3 covers 15 residues. V was clipped by 1 base and J by 2 bases, with 11 bases between them. Germline CDR1 is SNHLY and CDR2 is FYNNEI. Full variable domain (missing parts from reference TRBV2 and TRBJ2-5): EPEVTQTPSHQVTQMGQEVILRCVPISNHLYFYWYRQILGQKVEFLVSFYNNEISEKSEIFDDQFSVERPDGSNFTLKIRSTKLEDSAMYFCASSEELGRQETQYFGPGTRLLVL.

Here the CDR3 DNA reads TGTGCCAGCAGTTACGAGGGAGAAAGCAATCAGCCCCAGCATTTT. Its protein is CASSYEGESNQPQHF. The chain carries TRBV6-2 or TRBV6-3 and TRBJ1-5; no clear D. V lost 2 bases to trimming and J lost 1 base, with 9 bases between them. Germline V lookup: CDR1 MNHEY, CDR2 SVGEGT. This CDR3 has 15 residues.

In this sample, this clone turned up once. The V gene is TRBV3-1 (or the pseudogene TRBV3-2), the J gene TRBJ2-5; 7 bases match TRBD1. V lost 1 base, J lost 2 bases, and 4 bases stayed unmatched. The CDR3 loop spans 15 amino acids. Germline V lookup: CDR1 LGHDT, CDR2 YNNKEL (reference sequence). This CDR3 is CASSQGRGTQETQYF. The CDR3 DNA follows: TGTGCCAGCAGCCAAGGCAGGGGGACACAAGAGACCCAGTACTTC.

The gene calls are TRBV28 and TRBJ2-3; D not resolved. V lost 5 bases to trimming and J lost 3 bases, with 21 bases between them. The CDR3 runs to 17 residues. Per germline, CDR1 MDHEN and CDR2 SYDVKM. The CDR3 nucleotides are TGTGCCAGCAGTCCCCTCTCTCCCAGGCTAAGGACAGATACGCAGTATTTT. This codes for CASSPLSPRLRTDTQYF.

Here the CDR3 reads CASSVKPPSGAYEQYF. The CDR3 nucleotides read TGTGCCAGCAGTGTAAAACCCCCCTCGGGGGCCTACGAGCAGTACTTC. This chain joins TRBV27 and TRBJ2-7, with a tentative D call TRBD2 (6 bases). CDR1 is MNHEY, CDR2 SMNVEV, per germline (reference sequence). The CDR3 runs to 16 residues. Trimming took 5 bases from V and 2 from J, leaving 19 bases between them.

The chain links TRBV11-2 to TRBJ2-7; 7 bases are shared with TRBD2. The CDR3 has 17 residues. The J segment lost 1 base and the V segment lost 2 bases, leaving 11 bases of the junction unmatched. CDR1 and CDR2 from the germline V gene are SGHAT and FQNNGV. In DNA form, the CDR3 reads TGTGCCAGCAGCTTAATGTCCCCCATTAGCGGGTCCTACGAGCAGTACTTC. It codes for CASSLMSPISGSYEQYF.

The chain is built from TRBV7-3 and TRBJ2-3; perhaps TRBD1 as D (6 bases). The germline V and J ends were trimmed by 2 bases and 1 base, with 10 bases remaining between them. The CDR3 is 15 residues long. Germline V gene data show CDR1 as SGHTA and CDR2 as FQGTGA. CDR3 nucleotide sequence: TGTGCCAGCAGCTTAGCCGGGACACGCACAGATACGCAGTATTTT. Translating it yields CASSLAGTRTDTQYF.